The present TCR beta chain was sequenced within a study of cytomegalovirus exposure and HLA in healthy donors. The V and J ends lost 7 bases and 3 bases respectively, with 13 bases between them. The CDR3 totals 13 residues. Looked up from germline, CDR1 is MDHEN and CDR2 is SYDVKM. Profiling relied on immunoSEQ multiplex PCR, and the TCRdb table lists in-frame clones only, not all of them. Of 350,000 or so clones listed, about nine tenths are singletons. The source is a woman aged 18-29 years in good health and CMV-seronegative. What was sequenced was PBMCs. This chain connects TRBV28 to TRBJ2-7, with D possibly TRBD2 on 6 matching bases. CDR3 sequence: CASTTGGIYEQYF. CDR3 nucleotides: TGTGCCAGCACTACCGGAGGGATCTACGAGCAGTACTTC.